Shown below are 2 T cell receptor beta chains from a single sample sequenced in a study of blood T cell repertoires in COVID-19. TCRdb's table, derived via immunoSEQ multiplex PCR, lists solely in-frame clones and lacks some. The sample gives about 130,000 clones, 65% to 90% of which show up once; around 27% is in the top ten. Sequencing was carried out using peripheral blood. The receptors stem from a woman aged 80 or over with acute or convalescent COVID-19.

The rearrangement links TRBV10-1 to TRBJ2-5, with D possibly TRBD2 on 6 matching bases. Germline V lookup: CDR1 WNHNN, CDR2 SYGVQD (reference sequence). The V and J ends lost 0 bases and 4 bases respectively, with 12 bases between them. The CDR3 has 15 residues. In DNA, the CDR3 is TGCGCCAGCAGTGAGTCGATCGGGGGTGTAGAGACCCAGTACTTC. Protein product: CASSESIGGVETQYF.

The genes are TRBV5-5 and TRBJ1-6; D remains unclear. Germline CDR1 and CDR2: SGHKS and YYEKEE (reference sequence). The CDR3 spans 14 residues. V was trimmed by 1 base and J by 7 bases, leaving 9 bases between them. DNA of the CDR3: TGTGCCAGCAGCTTGATAGTTTCAAATTCACCCCTCCACTTT. Translated: CASSLIVSNSPLHF. Variable domain in full (rest from reference TRBV5-5 and TRBJ1-6): DAGVTQSPTHLIKTRGQQVTLRCSPISGHKSVSWYQQVLGQGPQFIFQYYEKEERGRGNFPDRFSARQFPNYSSELNVNALLLGDSALYLCASSLIVSNSPLHFGNGTRLTVT.